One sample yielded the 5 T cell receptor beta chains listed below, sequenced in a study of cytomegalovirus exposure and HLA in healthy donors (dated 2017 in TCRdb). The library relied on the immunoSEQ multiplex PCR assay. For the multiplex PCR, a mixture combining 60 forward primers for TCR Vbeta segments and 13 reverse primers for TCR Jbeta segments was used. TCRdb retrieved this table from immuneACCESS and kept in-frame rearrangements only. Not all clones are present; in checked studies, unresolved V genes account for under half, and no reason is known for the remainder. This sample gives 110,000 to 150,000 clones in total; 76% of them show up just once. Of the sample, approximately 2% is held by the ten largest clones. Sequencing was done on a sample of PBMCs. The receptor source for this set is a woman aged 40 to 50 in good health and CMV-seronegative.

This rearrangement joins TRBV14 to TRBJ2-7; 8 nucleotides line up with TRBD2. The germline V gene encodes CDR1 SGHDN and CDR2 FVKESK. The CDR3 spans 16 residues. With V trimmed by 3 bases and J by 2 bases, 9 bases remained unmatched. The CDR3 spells CASSHPGRVVPYEQYF. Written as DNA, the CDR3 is TGTGCCAGCAGCCATCCCGGGAGGGTGGTACCCTACGAGCAGTACTTC.

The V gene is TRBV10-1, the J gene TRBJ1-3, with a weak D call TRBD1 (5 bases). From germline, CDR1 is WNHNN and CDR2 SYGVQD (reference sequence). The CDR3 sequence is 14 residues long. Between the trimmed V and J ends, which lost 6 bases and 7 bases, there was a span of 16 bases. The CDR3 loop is CASREGLSVNTIYF. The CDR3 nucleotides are TGCGCCAGCAGGGAGGGGCTTTCGGTGAACACCATATATTTT.

The CDR3 reads CAWSRQGGEQYF. The CDR3 bases are TGTGCCTGGAGCCGGCAGGGAGGTGAGCAGTACTTC. V usage is TRBV30 and J usage is TRBJ2-7; D is perhaps TRBD2 (6 bases). Trimming took off 3 bases at V and 7 bases at J, with 13 bases between the two ends. The length of the CDR3 is 12 residues. Germline CDR1 GTSNPN, CDR2 SVGIG (reference sequence).

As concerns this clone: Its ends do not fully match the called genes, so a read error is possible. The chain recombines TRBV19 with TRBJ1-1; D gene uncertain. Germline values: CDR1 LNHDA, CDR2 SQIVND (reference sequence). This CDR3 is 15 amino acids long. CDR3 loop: CASSIGPHMVAAMDF. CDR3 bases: TGTGCCAGTAGTATAGGACCTCACATGGTCGCGGCGATGGACTTT.

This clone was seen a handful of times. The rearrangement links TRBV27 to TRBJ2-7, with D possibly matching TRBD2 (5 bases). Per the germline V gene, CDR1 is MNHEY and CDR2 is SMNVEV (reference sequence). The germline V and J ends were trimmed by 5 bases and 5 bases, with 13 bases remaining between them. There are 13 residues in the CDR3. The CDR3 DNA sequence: TGTGCCAGCAGTCCCCTTGTAGCGCACGAGCAGTACTTC. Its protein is CASSPLVAHEQYF.